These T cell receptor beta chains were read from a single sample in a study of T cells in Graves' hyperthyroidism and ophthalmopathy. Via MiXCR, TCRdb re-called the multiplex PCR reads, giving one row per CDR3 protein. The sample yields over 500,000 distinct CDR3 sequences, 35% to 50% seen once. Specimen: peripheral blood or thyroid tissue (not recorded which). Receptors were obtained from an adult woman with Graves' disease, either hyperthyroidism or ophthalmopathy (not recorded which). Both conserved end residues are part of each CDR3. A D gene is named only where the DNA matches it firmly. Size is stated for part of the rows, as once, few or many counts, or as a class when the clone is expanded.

cdr3_aa: CASSNGGRVGTEAFF
cdr3_nt: TGTGCCAGTAGTAATGGGGGTCGGGTAGGGACTGAAGCTTTCTTT
d_call: -
v_call: TRBV19
clone_size: many
j_call: TRBJ1-1

cdr3_aa: CASSARTGVETQYF
cdr3_nt: TGTGCCAGCAGTGCAAGGACAGGGGTGGAGACCCAGTACTTC
d_call: TRBD1
v_call: TRBV25-1
clone_size: -
j_call: TRBJ2-5

cdr3_aa: CASSLRAGELFF
cdr3_nt: TGTGCCAGCAGCTTAAGGGCCGGGGAGCTGTTTTTT
d_call: -
v_call: TRBV7-2
clone_size: many
j_call: TRBJ2-2

cdr3_aa: CASSFDRTAFYEQYF
cdr3_nt: TGTGCCAGCAGCTTCGACAGGACTGCCTTCTACGAGCAGTACTTC
d_call: -
v_call: TRBV7-2
clone_size: many
j_call: TRBJ2-7

cdr3_aa: CASSREAGGLGGYTF
cdr3_nt: TGTGCCAGCTCACGAGAAGCAGGGGGACTGGGCGGCTACACCTTC
d_call: TRBD1
v_call: TRBV18
clone_size: few
j_call: TRBJ1-2

cdr3_aa: CASSREQRGNTGELFF
cdr3_nt: TGTGCCAGCAGCCGTGAGCAGCGGGGGAACACCGGGGAGCTGTTTTTT
d_call: TRBD2
v_call: TRBV11-1
clone_size: few
j_call: TRBJ2-2

cdr3_aa: CATSGQGTYGYTF
cdr3_nt: TGTGCCACCAGCGGACAGGGCACCTATGGCTACACCTTC
d_call: TRBD1
v_call: TRBV15
clone_size: -
j_call: TRBJ1-2

cdr3_aa: CSAELAADTGELFF
cdr3_nt: TGCAGTGCTGAACTAGCGGCGGACACCGGGGAGCTGTTTTTT
d_call: TRBD2
v_call: TRBV20-1
clone_size: many
j_call: TRBJ2-2

cdr3_aa: CASSSAPQGNTICF
cdr3_nt: TGTGCCAGCAGTTCCGCACCCCAAGGAAACACCATATGTTTT
d_call: -
v_call: TRBV6-6
clone_size: -
j_call: TRBJ1-3

cdr3_aa: CASSQGLEYGYTF
cdr3_nt: TGTGCCAGCAGCCAAGGCTTGGAATACGGCTACACCTTC
d_call: -
v_call: TRBV4-2
clone_size: many
j_call: TRBJ1-2

cdr3_aa: CASSLIGGGYTF
cdr3_nt: TGTGCCAGCAGTTTGATTGGGGGCGGCTACACCTTC
d_call: -
v_call: TRBV6-1
clone_size: -
j_call: TRBJ1-2

cdr3_aa: CASSLPTFQLNTEAFF
cdr3_nt: TGCGCCAGCAGCTTACCCACCTTTCAGCTGAACACTGAAGCTTTCTTT
d_call: -
v_call: TRBV7-9
clone_size: once
j_call: TRBJ1-1

cdr3_aa: CASLEDRAFRNTEAFF
cdr3_nt: TGTGCCAGCTTAGAGGACAGGGCCTTTAGGAACACTGAAGCTTTCTTT
d_call: TRBD1
v_call: TRBV2
clone_size: -
j_call: TRBJ1-1

cdr3_aa: CASSFSTGFHSYTF
cdr3_nt: TGTGCCAGCAGCTTCTCGACAGGGTTTCATAGCTACACCTTC
d_call: TRBD1
v_call: TRBV9
clone_size: -
j_call: TRBJ1-2

cdr3_aa: CSVGSGRTQAYEQYF
cdr3_nt: TGCAGCGTTGGGAGCGGCAGAACTCAGGCCTACGAGCAGTACTTC
d_call: -
v_call: TRBV29-1
clone_size: -
j_call: TRBJ2-7

cdr3_aa: CASSSYTAGNTIYF
cdr3_nt: TGTGCCAGCAGCTCTTACACCGCTGGAAACACCATATATTTT
d_call: -
v_call: TRBV11-2
clone_size: many
j_call: TRBJ1-3